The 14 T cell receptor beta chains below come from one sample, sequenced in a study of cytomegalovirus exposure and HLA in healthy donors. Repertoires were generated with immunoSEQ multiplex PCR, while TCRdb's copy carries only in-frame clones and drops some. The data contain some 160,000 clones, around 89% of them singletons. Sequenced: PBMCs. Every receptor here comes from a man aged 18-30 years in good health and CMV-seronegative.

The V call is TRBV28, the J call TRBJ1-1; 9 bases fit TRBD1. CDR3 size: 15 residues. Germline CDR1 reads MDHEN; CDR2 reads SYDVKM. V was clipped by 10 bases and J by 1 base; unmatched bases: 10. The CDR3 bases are TGTGCCAAATGGACAGGGGACTTCGGGAACACTGAAGCTTTCTTT. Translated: CAKWTGDFGNTEAFF.

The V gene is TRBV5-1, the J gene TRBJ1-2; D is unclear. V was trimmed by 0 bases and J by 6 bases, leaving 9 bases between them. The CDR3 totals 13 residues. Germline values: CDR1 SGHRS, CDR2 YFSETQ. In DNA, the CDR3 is TGCGCCAGCAGCTTGGCCCCCGGGGATGGCTACACCTTC. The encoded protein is CASSLAPGDGYTF. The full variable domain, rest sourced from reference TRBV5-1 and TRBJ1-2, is KAGVTQTPRYLIKTRGQQVTLSCSPISGHRSVSWYQQTPGQGLQFLFEYFSETQRNKGNFPGRFSGRQFSNSRSEMNVSTLELGDSALYLCASSLAPGDGYTFGSGTRLTVV.

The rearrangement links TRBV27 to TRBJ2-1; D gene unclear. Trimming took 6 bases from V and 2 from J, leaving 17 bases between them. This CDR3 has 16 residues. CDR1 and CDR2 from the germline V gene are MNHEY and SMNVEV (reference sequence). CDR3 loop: CASRLQETGAYNEQFF. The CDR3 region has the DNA TGTGCCAGCAGGCTACAAGAGACCGGAGCCTACAATGAGCAGTTCTTC.

DNA of the CDR3: TGTGCCAGTACTACAGGGGCCACCGGGGAGCTGTTTTTT. This sequence encodes CASTTGATGELFF. This sequence joins TRBV19 and TRBJ2-2, with 7 bases fitting TRBD1. CDR1 and CDR2 from the germline V gene are LNHDA and SQIVND (reference sequence). CDR3 length: 13 residues. V shed 7 bases and J 4 bases; nucleotides not matched to a gene: 3.

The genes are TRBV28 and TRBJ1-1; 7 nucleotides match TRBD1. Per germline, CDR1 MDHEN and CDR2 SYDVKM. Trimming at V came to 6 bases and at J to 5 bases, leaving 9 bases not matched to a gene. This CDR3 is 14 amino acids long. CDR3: CASSGTGVNTEAFF. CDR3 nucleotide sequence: TGTGCCAGCAGCGGAACAGGGGTAAATACTGAAGCTTTCTTT.

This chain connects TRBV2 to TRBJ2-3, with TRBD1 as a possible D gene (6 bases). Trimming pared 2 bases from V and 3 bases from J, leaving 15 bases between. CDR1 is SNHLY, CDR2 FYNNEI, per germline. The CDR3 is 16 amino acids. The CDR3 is CASSEMGASRTDTQYF. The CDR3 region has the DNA TGTGCCAGCAGTGAAATGGGGGCATCCCGTACAGATACGCAGTATTTT.

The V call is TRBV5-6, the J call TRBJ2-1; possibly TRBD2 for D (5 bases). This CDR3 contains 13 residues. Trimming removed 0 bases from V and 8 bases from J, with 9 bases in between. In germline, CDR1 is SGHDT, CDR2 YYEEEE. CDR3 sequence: CASSLADWDEQFF. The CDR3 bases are TGTGCCAGCAGCTTGGCGGACTGGGATGAGCAGTTCTTC. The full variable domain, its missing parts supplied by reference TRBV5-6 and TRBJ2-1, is DAGVTQSPTHLIKTRGQQVTLRCSPKSGHDTVSWYQQALGQGPQFIFQYYEEEERQRGNFPDRFSGHQFPNYSSELNVNALLLGDSALYLCASSLADWDEQFFGPGTRLTVL.

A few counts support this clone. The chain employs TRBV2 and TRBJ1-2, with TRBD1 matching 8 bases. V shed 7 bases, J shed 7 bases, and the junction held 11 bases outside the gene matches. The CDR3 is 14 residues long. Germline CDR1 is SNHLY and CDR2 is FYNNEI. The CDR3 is CASTSSGTGTGYTF. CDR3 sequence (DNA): TGTGCCAGCACCTCTTCCGGGACAGGTACTGGCTACACCTTC.

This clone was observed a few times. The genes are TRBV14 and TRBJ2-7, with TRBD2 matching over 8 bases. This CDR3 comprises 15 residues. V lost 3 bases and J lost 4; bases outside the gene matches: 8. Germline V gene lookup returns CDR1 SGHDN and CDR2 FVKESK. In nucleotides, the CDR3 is TGTGCCAGCAGCCACCGACTAGCGACTCCTTACGAGCAGTACTTC. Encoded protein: CASSHRLATPYEQYF. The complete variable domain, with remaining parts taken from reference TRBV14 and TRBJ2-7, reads EAGVTQFPSHSVIEKGQTVTLRCDPISGHDNLYWYRRVMGKEIKFLLHFVKESKQDESGMPNNRFLAERTGGTYSTLKVQPAELEDSGVYFCASSHRLATPYEQYFGPGTRLTVT.

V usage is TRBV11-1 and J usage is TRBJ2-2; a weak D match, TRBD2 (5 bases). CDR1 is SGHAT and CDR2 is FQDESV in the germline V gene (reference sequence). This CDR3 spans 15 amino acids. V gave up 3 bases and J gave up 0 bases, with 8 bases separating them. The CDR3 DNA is TGTGCCAGCAGCTTCTCCGGGACGAACACCGGGGAGCTGTTTTTT. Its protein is CASSFSGTNTGELFF.

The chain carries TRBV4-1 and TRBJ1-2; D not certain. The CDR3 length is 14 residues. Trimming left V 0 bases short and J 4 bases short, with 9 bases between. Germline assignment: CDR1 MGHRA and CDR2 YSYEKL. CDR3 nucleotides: TGCGCCAGCAGCCAAGATCCTAAGTCCTATGGCTACACCTTC. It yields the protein CASSQDPKSYGYTF.

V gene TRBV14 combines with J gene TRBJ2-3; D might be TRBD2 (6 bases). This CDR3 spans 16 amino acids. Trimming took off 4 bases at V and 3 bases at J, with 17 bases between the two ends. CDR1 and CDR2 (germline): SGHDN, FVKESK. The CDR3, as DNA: TGTGCCAGCAGCCGACACATGAGGCGGGAAACAGATACGCAGTATTTT. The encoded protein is CASSRHMRRETDTQYF.

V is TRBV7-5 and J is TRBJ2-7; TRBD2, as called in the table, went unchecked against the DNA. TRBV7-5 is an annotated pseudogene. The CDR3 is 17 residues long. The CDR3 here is CVRSLVPPGMGYYEQYV. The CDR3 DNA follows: TGTGTCAGAAGCTTAGTCCCCCCGGGGATGGGGTACTACGAGCAGTACGTC.

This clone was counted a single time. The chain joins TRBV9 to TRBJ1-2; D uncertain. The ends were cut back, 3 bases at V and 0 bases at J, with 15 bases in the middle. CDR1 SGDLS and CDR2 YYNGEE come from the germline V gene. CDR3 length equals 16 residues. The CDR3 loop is CASSGRPGAANYGYTF. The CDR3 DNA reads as TGTGCCAGCAGCGGCCGACCAGGTGCAGCTAACTATGGCTACACCTTC. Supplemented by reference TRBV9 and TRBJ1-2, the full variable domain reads DSGVTQTPKHLITATGQRVTLRCSPRSGDLSVYWYQQSLDQGLQFLIQYYNGEERAKGNILERFSAQQFPDLHSELNLSSLELGDSALYFCASSGRPGAANYGYTFGSGTRLTVV.